This T cell receptor beta chain emerged from a study of cytomegalovirus exposure and HLA in healthy donors (dated by TCRdb to the late 2010s). With regard to the full study: According to a later analysis, one platform produced both the 110 or so validation repertoires and the 666 repertoires of the first cohort. The aim of the study was to test whether cataloging public T cell receptors could identify signatures of past pathogen exposure. In addition to the first cohort of approximately 670 subjects, a separate validation cohort of approximately 130 different subjects was used. To predict cytomegalovirus infection status, the study combined high-throughput TCR immunosequencing, statistical association of individual TCRs with disease status, and machine learning. The study at large found these results: The study listed 150 to 200 TCR beta chains as associated with cytomegalovirus. Subsequent analysis determined that TCRs grouped into clusters in the first cohort also showed a tendency toward co-occurrence across the 130 or so validation repertoires, and approximately 94% of cluster scores exceeded 0. While some public TCRs were present in many individuals, most TCR sequences turned up only very rarely across donors. The validation cohort had no HLA typing available for a later analysis, so co-occurrence within that cohort was assessed over all 120 or so repertoires. The classifier was reported to diagnose cytomegalovirus status with high specificity and sensitivity in both the original cohort and the validation cohort. The authors suggested that the approach could potentially be generalized to other disease states and immunological phenotypes. In vitro tests confirmed that three of the cytomegalovirus-associated TCR beta chains recognize cytomegalovirus antigens.

Donors formed part of the validation cohort, which comprised about 130 subjects and was distinct from the first cohort of 666 subjects. CDR1 and CDR2 (SGDLS, YYNGEE) derive from the germline V gene. V is clipped by 1 base and J by 4 bases, and the sequence between their germline boundaries is 8 bases long. Including the terminal cysteine and phenylalanine, the CDR3 comprises 13 residues. Kept here is only the CDR3 DNA, which spans 39 bases and is read in frame from base 1. Libraries were prepared through the immunoSEQ multiplex PCR assay. The original methods were these. A statistical classification framework was built for diagnosing cytomegalovirus status from the catalog of TCR beta chain sequences. TCRdb limited this immuneACCESS table to in-frame rearrangements with V and J called. A share of clones is missing; checked studies link under half to unresolved V genes, and the rest is unexplained. V and J calls and clone size follow that table, whereas D and trimming were derived from the DNA. The sample has under 400,000 clones on record, roughly 90% of them singletons. Over 0.9% of the sample is taken by the ten largest.

As concerns this clone: Its antigen is not yet known. Base qualities are not at hand, and no much larger clone is one base apart.

This TCR came from a man under 40 in good health and CMV-seronegative. The V and J segments used are TRBV9 and TRBJ1-1, and perhaps TRBD1 as D gene, on 5 matching bases. Input material: PBMCs. The CDR3 has the sequence CASSVSGLTEAFF. The sequence in DNA is TGTGCCAGCAGCGTATCAGGGCTCACTGAAGCTTTCTTT.